Listed here are 13 T cell receptor beta chains from one sample, sequenced in a study of cytomegalovirus exposure and HLA in healthy donors. Using immunoSEQ multiplex PCR, the repertoire was profiled, and TCRdb retains in-frame clones only, with some absent. The table records 200,000 to 250,000 clones, over 80% of them present only once. Source material: PBMCs. Every receptor here comes from a woman aged 25 to 39 in good health and CMV-seropositive.

The chain links TRBV27 to TRBJ2-1, with 10 bases that match TRBD2. The CDR3 has 15 amino acids. With V trimmed by 4 bases and J by 4 bases, 4 bases remained unmatched. Per germline, CDR1 MNHEY and CDR2 SMNVEV (reference sequence). The CDR3 bases are TGTGCCAGCAGTTCGATAGCGGGAGGATACAATGAGCAGTTCTTC. As protein: CASSSIAGGYNEQFF.

The chain couples TRBV29-1 to TRBJ2-1, with a possible D match to TRBD2 (6 bases). CDR1 is SQVTM, CDR2 ANQGSEA, per germline. The CDR3 consists of 14 residues. V lost 5 bases to trimming and J lost 6 bases, with 17 bases between them. DNA for the CDR3: TGCAGCGTTCACGGGACTCGCGGAGCCAATGAGCAGTTCTTC. It encodes CSVHGTRGANEQFF.

The chain has TRBV30 and TRBJ2-2, with D perhaps TRBD1 (6 bases). Trimming pared 5 bases from V and 6 bases from J, leaving 7 bases between. CDR1 and CDR2 from the germline V gene are GTSNPN and SVGIG (reference sequence). The CDR3 has 11 amino acids. The CDR3 sequence: CAWQGPGELFF. The CDR3 coding sequence is TGTGCCTGGCAGGGGCCCGGGGAGCTGTTTTTT. The full variable domain, in which reference TRBV30 and TRBJ2-2 provide the parts outside the CDR3, is SQTIHQWPATLVQPVGSPLSLECTVEGTSNPNLYWYRQAAGRGLQLLFYSVGIGQISSEVPQNLSASRPQDRQFILSSKKLLLSDSGFYLCAWQGPGELFFGEGSRLTVL.

The chain uses TRBV4-1 and TRBJ1-5; TRBD1 might be the D (5 bases). The germline V gene encodes CDR1 MGHRA and CDR2 YSYEKL. V lost 0 bases, J lost 5 bases, and 23 bases lay in between. This CDR3 has 19 amino acids. CDR3 sequence (DNA): TGCGCCAGCAGCCAAGACTCTAGAACAGGACACCGCACGGATCAGCCCCAGCATTTT. Translated, it gives CASSQDSRTGHRTDQPQHF.

The chain combines TRBV10-3 with TRBJ2-1, with 11 bases that match TRBD2. CDR1 is ENHRY, CDR2 SYGVKD, per germline. The CDR3 runs 14 residues. Trimming took 7 bases from V and 3 from J; bases not matched to a gene: 2. CDR3 DNA: TGTGCCATCAAAACTAGCGGGAGCTACAATGAGCAGTTCTTC. Translation gives CAIKTSGSYNEQFF.

This chain connects TRBV29-1 to TRBJ2-7, with D unclear. CDR3 length: 11 amino acids. Trimming removed 4 bases at V and 0 bases at J, with 4 bases between. Germline CDR1 and CDR2: SQVTM and ANQGSEA. The CDR3 is CSVGVSYEQYF. In DNA form, the CDR3 reads TGCAGCGTTGGTGTCTCCTACGAGCAGTACTTC.

This sequence joins TRBV9 and TRBJ1-4; 9 positions agree with TRBD1. The CDR3 totals 16 residues. The V segment lost 4 bases and the J segment 7 bases; nucleotides outside the gene matches: 11. Germline CDR1 is SGDLS and CDR2 is YYNGEE. The CDR3 loop reads CASSKPLGQGFEKLFF. The CDR3 DNA reads as TGTGCCAGCAGCAAACCACTGGGACAGGGATTTGAAAAACTGTTTTTT. Together with reference TRBV9 and TRBJ1-4, the CDR3 gives the full variable domain: DSGVTQTPKHLITATGQRVTLRCSPRSGDLSVYWYQQSLDQGLQFLIQYYNGEERAKGNILERFSAQQFPDLHSELNLSSLELGDSALYFCASSKPLGQGFEKLFFGSGTQLSVL.

This chain links TRBV11-2 with TRBJ2-1, with 12 bases that match TRBD2. Germline V lookup: CDR1 SGHAT, CDR2 FQNNGV. The ends lost 4 bases at V and 9 bases at J; junction bases unmatched: 4. The CDR3 runs 14 residues. The CDR3, as DNA: TGTGCCAGCAGCTACGGACTAGCGGGAAGTGAGCAGTTCTTC. It yields the protein CASSYGLAGSEQFF.

This clone was counted only a few times. V is TRBV11-2 and J is TRBJ2-1; weak D call: TRBD2 (5 bases). The CDR3 is 16 amino acids. V was shortened by 1 base and J by 7 bases, with 17 bases between the two germline ends. Germline values: CDR1 SGHAT, CDR2 FQNNGV. CDR3 in DNA: TGTGCCAGCAGCTTAGGCTGGGGAGCTACCGCTAATGAGCAGTTCTTC. Protein product: CASSLGWGATANEQFF.

This rearrangement joins TRBV28 to TRBJ2-7; no firm D call. Germline V lookup: CDR1 MDHEN, CDR2 SYDVKM. The length of the CDR3 is 15 residues. V was clipped by 6 bases and J by 2 bases, with 17 bases between them. The CDR3 region has the DNA TGTGCCAGCAGCCCTCCCGGCGCTGGGACCTACGAGCAGTACTTC. It encodes CASSPPGAGTYEQYF.

The chain couples TRBV6-1 to TRBJ1-5; D is possibly TRBD1 (6 bases). The CDR3 has 14 residues. Trimming shortened V by 5 bases and J by 6 bases, and 14 bases separated the two germline ends. The V gene's germline CDR1 is MNHNS and CDR2 SASEGT. The CDR3 loop is CASSRRTVPQPQHF. The CDR3 DNA reads as TGTGCCAGCAGTCGCCGGACAGTTCCTCAGCCCCAGCATTTT.

The chain recombines TRBV9 with TRBJ2-2; D call uncertain. CDR1 and CDR2 (germline): SGDLS, YYNGEE. This CDR3 is built from 16 residues. Trimming cost V 3 bases and J 0 bases, with 12 bases left between them. CDR3 coding DNA: TGTGCCAGCAGCGCCGCGCTACTGCCGAACACCGGGGAGCTGTTTTTT. Protein: CASSAALLPNTGELFF.

The chain recombines TRBV19 with TRBJ2-6, with D maybe TRBD2 (6 bases). V dropped 3 bases and J dropped 0 bases, with 9 bases sitting between them. Germline CDR1 reads LNHDA; CDR2 reads SQIVND (reference sequence). CDR3 size: 16 residues. CDR3 amino acids: CASSISGGSGANVLTF. In DNA form, the CDR3 reads TGTGCCAGTAGTATTTCCGGGGGCTCTGGGGCCAACGTCCTGACTTTC.